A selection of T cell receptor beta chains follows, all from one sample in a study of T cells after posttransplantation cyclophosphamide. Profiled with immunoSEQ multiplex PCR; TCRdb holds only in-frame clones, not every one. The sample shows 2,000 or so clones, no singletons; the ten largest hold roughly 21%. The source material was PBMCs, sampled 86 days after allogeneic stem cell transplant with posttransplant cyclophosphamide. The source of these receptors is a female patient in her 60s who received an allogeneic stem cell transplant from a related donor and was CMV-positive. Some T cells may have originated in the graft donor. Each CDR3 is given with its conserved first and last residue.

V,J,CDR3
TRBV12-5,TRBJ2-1,CASGLRLAGPNEQFF
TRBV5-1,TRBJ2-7,CASSLEGGGYEQYF
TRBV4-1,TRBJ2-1,CASSQEYASGHNEQFF
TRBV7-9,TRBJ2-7,CASSLGTRALGEQYF
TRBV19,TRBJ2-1,CASGGLAAQSSYNEQFF
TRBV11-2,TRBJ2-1,CASSLVRESYNEQFF
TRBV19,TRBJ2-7,CASKSRAKYF
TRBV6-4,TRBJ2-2,CASSEVTNTGELFF
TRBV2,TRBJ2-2,CASSESLTGELFF
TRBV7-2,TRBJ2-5,CASGRGWETQYF
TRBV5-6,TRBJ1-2,CASSFLDRVHGYTF
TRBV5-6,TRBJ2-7,CASSLQGAREQYF
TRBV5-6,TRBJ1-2,CASSWGTAYGYTF
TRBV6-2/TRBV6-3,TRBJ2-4,CASSYSFSTKNIQYF
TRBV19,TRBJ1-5,CASSIGQHSNQPQHF
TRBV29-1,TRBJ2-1,CSTRRGANNEQFF
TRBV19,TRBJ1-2,CASRYNRGPSIYGYTF
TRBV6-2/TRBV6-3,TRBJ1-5,CASRPGGKGNQPQHF
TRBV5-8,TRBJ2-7,CASSSGQGAYEQYF
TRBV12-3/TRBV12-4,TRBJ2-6,CASSPQYSGANVLTF
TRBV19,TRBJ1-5,CASSDRLNQPQHF
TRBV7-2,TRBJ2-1,CASTNRPGSSYNEQFF
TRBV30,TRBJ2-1,CAAERGLAGGDNEQFF
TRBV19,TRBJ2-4,CASQPTGTYIQYF
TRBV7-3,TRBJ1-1,CASSLTQDTEAFF
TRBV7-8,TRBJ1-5,CASSITQGYSNQPQHF
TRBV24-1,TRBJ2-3,CATSRDGTDTQYF
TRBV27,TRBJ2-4,CASSLLASKNIQYF
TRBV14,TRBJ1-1,CASNPLGTGRTEAFF